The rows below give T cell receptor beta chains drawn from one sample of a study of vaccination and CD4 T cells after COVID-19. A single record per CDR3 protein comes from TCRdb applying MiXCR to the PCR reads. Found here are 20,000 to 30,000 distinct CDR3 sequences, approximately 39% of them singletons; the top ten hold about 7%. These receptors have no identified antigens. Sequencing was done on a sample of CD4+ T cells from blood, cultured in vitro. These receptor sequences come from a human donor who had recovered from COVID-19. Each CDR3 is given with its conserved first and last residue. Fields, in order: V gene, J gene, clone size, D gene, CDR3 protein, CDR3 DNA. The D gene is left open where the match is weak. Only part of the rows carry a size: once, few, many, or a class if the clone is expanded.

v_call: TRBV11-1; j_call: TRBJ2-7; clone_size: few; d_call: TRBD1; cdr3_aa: CASSSDRGEIWDEQYF; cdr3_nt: TGTGCCAGCAGCTCGGACAGGGGGGAAATTTGGGACGAGCAGTACTTC
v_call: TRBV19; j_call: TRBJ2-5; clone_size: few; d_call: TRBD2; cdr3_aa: CASSSRTSGQETQYF; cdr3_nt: TGTGCCAGTAGTTCCCGGACTAGCGGACAAGAGACCCAGTACTTC
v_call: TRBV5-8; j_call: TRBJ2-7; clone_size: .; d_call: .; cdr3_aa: CASSFGAGLNYEQYF; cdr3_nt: TGTGCCAGCAGCTTTGGCGCCGGACTGAACTACGAGCAGTACTTC
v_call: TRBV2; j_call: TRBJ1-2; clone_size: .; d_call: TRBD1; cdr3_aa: CASMGTGSMDTF; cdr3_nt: TGTGCCAGCATGGGGACAGGGAGTATGGACACCTTC
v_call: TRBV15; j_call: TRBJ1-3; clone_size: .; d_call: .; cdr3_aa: CATSRDPMGSGNTIYF; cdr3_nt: TGTGCCACCAGCAGAGACCCTATGGGCTCTGGAAACACCATATATTTT
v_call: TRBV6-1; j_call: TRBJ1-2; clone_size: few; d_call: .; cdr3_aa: CASRRGGGIYGYTF; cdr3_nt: TGTGCCAGCCGCCGGGGGGGCGGGATCTATGGCTACACCTTC
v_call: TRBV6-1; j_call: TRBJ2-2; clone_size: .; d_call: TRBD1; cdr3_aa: CASKGQIANTGELFF; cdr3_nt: TGTGCCAGCAAGGGACAGATCGCGAACACCGGGGAGCTGTTTTTT
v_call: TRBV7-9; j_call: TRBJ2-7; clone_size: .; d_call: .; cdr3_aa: CASSLAPNEQYF; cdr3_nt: TGTGCCAGCAGCTTAGCGCCCAACGAGCAGTACTTC
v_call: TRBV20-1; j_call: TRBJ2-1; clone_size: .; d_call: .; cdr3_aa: CSARAATREVGQFF; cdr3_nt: TGCAGTGCTAGAGCCGCGACTAGGGAGGTGGGGCAGTTCTTC
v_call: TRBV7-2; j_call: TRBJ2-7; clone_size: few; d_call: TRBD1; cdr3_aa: CASSSQGQASYEQYF; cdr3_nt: TGTGCCAGCAGCTCTCAGGGACAGGCCTCCTACGAGCAGTACTTC
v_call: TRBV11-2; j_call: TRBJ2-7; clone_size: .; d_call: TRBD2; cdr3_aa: CASSYWTSGGLFYEQYF; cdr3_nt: TGTGCCAGCAGCTATTGGACTAGCGGGGGCCTTTTCTACGAGCAGTACTTC
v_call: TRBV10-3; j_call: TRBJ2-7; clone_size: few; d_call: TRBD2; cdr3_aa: CAISERGGEQYF; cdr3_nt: TGTGCCATCAGTGAACGGGGAGGGGAGCAGTACTTC
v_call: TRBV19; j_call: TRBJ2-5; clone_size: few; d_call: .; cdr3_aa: CASSIGRSETQYF; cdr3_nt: TGTGCCAGTAGTATAGGTCGGAGCGAGACCCAGTACTTC
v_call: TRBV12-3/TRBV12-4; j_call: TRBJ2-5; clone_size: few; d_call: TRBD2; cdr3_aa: CASSFTVAGSPETQYF; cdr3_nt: TGTGCCAGCAGTTTCACGGTAGCGGGGAGCCCGGAGACCCAGTACTTC
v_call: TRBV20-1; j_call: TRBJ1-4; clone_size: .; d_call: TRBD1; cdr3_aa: CSAREGQGGEKLFF; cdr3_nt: TGCAGTGCTAGGGAGGGACAGGGGGGTGAAAAACTGTTTTTT
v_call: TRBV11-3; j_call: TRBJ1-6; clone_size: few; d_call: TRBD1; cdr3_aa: CASSFGQGAANSPLHF; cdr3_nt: TGTGCCAGCAGCTTCGGACAGGGGGCCGCTAATTCACCCCTCCACTTT
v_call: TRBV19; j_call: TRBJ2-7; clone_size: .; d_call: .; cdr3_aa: CASSPTGYSSYEQYF; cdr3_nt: TGTGCCAGTAGTCCCACAGGGTACAGCTCCTACGAGCAGTACTTC
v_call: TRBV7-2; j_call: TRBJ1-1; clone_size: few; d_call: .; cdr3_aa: CASSLDGYTEAFF; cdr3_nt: TGTGCCAGCAGCTTAGATGGTTACACTGAAGCTTTCTTT
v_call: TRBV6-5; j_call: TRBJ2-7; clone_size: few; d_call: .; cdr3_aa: CASSYSGQSYEQYF; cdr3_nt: TGTGCCAGCAGTTACTCTGGACAGTCCTACGAGCAGTACTTC
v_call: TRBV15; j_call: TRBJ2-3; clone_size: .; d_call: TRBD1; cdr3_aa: CATSRVLRQGNTDTQYF; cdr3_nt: TGTGCCACCAGCAGAGTCCTGAGACAGGGTAACACAGATACGCAGTATTTT
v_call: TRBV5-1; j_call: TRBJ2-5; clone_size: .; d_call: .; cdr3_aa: CASSQSGPETQYF; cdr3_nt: TGCGCCAGCAGCCAGTCAGGGCCAGAGACCCAGTACTTC
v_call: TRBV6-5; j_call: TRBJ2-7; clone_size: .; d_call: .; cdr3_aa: CASSYGRTYEQYF; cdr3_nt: TGTGCCAGCAGTTATGGCAGGACCTACGAGCAGTACTTC
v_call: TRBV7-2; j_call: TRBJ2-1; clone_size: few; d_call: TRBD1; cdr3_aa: CASSQDRAGNEQFF; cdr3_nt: TGTGCCAGCAGCCAGGACAGGGCAGGCAATGAGCAGTTCTTC
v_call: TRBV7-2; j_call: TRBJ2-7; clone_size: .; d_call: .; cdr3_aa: CASSLEGGASYEQYF; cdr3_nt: TGTGCCAGCAGCTTAGAAGGGGGGGCATCCTACGAGCAGTACTTC
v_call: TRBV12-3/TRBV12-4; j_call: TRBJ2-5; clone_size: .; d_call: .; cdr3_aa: CASSLWYEGETQYF; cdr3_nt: TGTGCCAGCAGTTTATGGTATGAGGGGGAGACCCAGTACTTC
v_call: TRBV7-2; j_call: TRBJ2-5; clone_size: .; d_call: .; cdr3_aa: CASSLVRFQETQYF; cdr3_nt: TGTGCCAGCAGCTTAGTTCGATTCCAAGAGACCCAGTACTTC
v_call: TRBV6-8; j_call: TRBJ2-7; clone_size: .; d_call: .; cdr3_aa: CANIRGMSSYEQYF; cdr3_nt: TGTGCCAACATTCGGGGGATGAGCTCCTACGAGCAGTACTTC
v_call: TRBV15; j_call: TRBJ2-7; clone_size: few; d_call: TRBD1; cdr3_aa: CATSKGQSGSEQYF; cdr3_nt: TGTGCCACCAGCAAGGGACAGAGTGGGAGCGAGCAGTACTTC
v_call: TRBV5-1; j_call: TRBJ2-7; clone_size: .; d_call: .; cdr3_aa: CASSSPGVTYEQYF; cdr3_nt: TGCGCCAGCAGCTCGCCGGGGGTAACCTACGAGCAGTACTTC
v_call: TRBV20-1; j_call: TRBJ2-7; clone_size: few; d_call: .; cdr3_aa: CSARRGTAVLYEQYF; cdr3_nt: TGCAGTGCTAGACGGGGGACAGCCGTTCTGTACGAGCAGTACTTC
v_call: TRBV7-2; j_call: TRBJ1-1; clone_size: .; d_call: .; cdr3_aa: CASSPYLTVEAFF; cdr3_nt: TGTGCCAGCAGCCCCTACCTTACAGTTGAAGCTTTCTTT
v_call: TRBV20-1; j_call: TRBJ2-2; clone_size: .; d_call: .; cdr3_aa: CSARVGSGTGELFF; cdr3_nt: TGCAGTGCTAGAGTCGGTTCAGGAACCGGGGAGCTGTTTTTT
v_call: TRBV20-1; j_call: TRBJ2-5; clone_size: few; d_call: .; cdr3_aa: CSARLDMEETQYF; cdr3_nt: TGCAGTGCTAGATTGGACATGGAAGAGACCCAGTACTTC
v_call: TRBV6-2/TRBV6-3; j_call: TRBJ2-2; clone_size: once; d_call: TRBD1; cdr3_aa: CASRALGTGNTGELFF; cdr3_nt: TGTGCCAGCAGAGCTCTCGGGACAGGCAACACCGGGGAGCTGTTTTTT
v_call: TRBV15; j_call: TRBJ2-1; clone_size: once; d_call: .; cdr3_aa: CATSPGPQYNEQFF; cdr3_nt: TGTGCCACCAGTCCGGGACCACAATACAATGAGCAGTTCTTC
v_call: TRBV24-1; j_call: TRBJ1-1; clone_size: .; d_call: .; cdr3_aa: CATRGSGREETEAFF; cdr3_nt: TGTGCCACCCGCGGGTCAGGTCGAGAGGAAACTGAAGCTTTCTTT
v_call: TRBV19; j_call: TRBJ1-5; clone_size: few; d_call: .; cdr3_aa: CATAGDSNQPQHF; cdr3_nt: TGTGCCACCGCGGGGGATAGCAATCAGCCCCAGCATTTT
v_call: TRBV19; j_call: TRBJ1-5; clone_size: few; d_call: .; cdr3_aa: CASSKGQEQGHQPQHF; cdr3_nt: TGTGCCAGTAGTAAGGGTCAGGAACAAGGTCATCAGCCCCAGCATTTT
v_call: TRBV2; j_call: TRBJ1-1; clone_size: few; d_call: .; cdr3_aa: CASSDLSGGEAFF; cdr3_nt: TGTGCCAGCAGTGACCTGTCTGGGGGGGAAGCTTTCTTT
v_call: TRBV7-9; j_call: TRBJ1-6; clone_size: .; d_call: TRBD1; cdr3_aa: CASSTPRGVPSPLHF; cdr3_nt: TGTGCCAGCAGCACGCCCAGGGGGGTTCCTTCACCCCTCCACTTT
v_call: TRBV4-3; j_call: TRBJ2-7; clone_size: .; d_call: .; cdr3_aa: CASSQEDSYEQYF; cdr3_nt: TGCGCCAGCAGCCAAGAGGACAGTTACGAGCAGTACTTC
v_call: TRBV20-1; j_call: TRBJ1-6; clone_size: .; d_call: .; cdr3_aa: CSAAPFGSYNSPLHF; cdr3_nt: TGCAGTGCTGCCCCCTTTGGCTCCTATAATTCACCCCTCCACTTT
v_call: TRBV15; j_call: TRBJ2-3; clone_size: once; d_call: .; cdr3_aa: CATSRDGAGTDTQYF; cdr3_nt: TGTGCCACCAGCAGAGACGGGGCGGGGACAGATACGCAGTATTTT
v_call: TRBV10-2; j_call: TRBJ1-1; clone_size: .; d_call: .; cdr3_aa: CASSDQGWNTEAFF; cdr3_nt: TGCGCCAGCAGTGATCAGGGCTGGAACACTGAAGCTTTCTTT
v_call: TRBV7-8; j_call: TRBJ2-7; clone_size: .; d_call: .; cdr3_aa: CASSHVWRPRTSEQYF; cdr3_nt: TGTGCCAGCAGCCATGTATGGCGACCAAGGACCTCCGAGCAGTACTTC